This TCR beta chain was obtained from a study of blood T cell repertoires in COVID-19 (dated by TCRdb to 2018 to 2020). Some background on the complete study: Samples from collaborators originated in the United States, Italy and Spain and spanned both the acute and convalescent phases of COVID-19. The prospective study material was composed of cDNA or gDNA derived from T cells, B-cell-depleted T cells, or PBMCs. Deeply sampled blood TCRbeta repertoires from subjects exposed to, actively infected with, or recovered from COVID-19 were included in the dataset. A freely available public database, intended as a resource for researchers studying the immune response to SARS-CoV-2, is where the repertoires were released. Samples were obtained from the ongoing ImmuneRACE study (first 160 participants) and from about 1,300 subjects provided by 6 global collaborators. A de-identified subject ID, COVID-19 status, age in years and sex were almost always included in the sample metadata. Where available, HLA class I and class II types were obtained from metadata supplied by the sample provider rather than from assay-based typing. General conclusions and limits of the study: Clinical and demographic metadata were provided uncurated, with the amount varying by source and participant.

Each collaborating institution followed its own protocols to collect whole blood in K2EDTA tubes. For TCRbeta analysis, collaborator samples were shipped as frozen whole blood, as isolated PBMCs, or as DNA extracted from either sample type. TCRbeta CDR3 regions were amplified from genomic DNA by means of the immunoSEQ Assay, a bias-controlled multiplex PCR. In the authors' own workflow: Nucleated cell counts per sample were estimated from amplification of reference gene primers within the assay. Sequence reads were collapsed and filtered to measure the absolute abundance of every unique TCRbeta CDR3 rearrangement. For each sample, productive Simpson clonality was calculated by taking the square root of Simpson's diversity index across productive rearrangements. TCRdb retrieved this table from immuneACCESS and kept in-frame rearrangements only. Not all clones are present; in checked studies, unresolved V genes account for under half, and no reason is known for the remainder. Clonal size and the V and J genes are those of that table, whereas D and trimming came from the DNA. The sample data list around 110,000 clones, and about 82% of these were observed just once. The top ten constitute under 20% of the sample.

Note on this clone: Which antigen it targets is not known. One base away there is no much larger clone; base qualities are not given.

The sequence was obtained from a man between 60 and 75 years old with active or convalescent COVID-19. The sample comprised peripheral blood.

The DNA sequence is TGTGCCAGCAGCTTAGGGTCGGGACAGTCAACAAAACTGTTTTTT. Translation gives CASSLGSGQSTKLFF. The chain is made from TRBV7-9 and TRBJ1-4; a stretch of 7 junction bases matches TRBD1. CDR3 length: 15 amino acids, cysteine to phenylalanine. The CDR3 DNA has 45 bases and is translated from base 1. CDR1 and CDR2, per the germline V gene (reference sequence), are SEHNR and FQNEAQ. V is cut back by 1 base and J by 10 bases, with 9 bases in the junction unmatched.